The T cell receptor (beta chain) under discussion was sequenced for a study of blood T cell repertoires in COVID-19 (dated by TCRdb to 2018 to 2021). About the study as a whole: Samples covering the acute and convalescent phases of COVID-19 were provided by collaborators in the United States, Italy and Spain. The prospective study material was composed of cDNA or gDNA derived from T cells, B-cell-depleted T cells, or PBMCs. Subjects who had been exposed to COVID-19, were actively infected with it, or had recovered from it provided the deeply sampled blood TCRbeta repertoires that made up the dataset. The repertoires were released in a freely available public database intended as a resource for research on the immune response to SARS-CoV-2. The samples were drawn from the first 160 participants of the ongoing ImmuneRACE study and from over a thousand subjects provided by 6 global collaborators. A de-identified subject ID, COVID-19 status, age in years and sex were almost always included in the sample metadata. Where available, HLA class I and class II types were obtained from metadata supplied by the sample provider rather than from assay-based typing. Findings and caveats that apply to the study as a whole: The amount of clinical and demographic metadata varied by source and participant and was provided uncurated.

Each collaborating institution followed its own protocols to collect whole blood in K2EDTA tubes. Collaborator samples were shipped for TCRbeta analysis as frozen whole blood, isolated PBMCs, or DNA extracted from either sample type. Including cysteine and phenylalanine, the CDR3 has 17 amino acids. Solely the CDR3 DNA is kept, with 51 bases framed from the first base. Trimming leaves V shorter by 6 bases and J shorter by 0 bases, with the junction holding 10 bases beyond the gene matches. CDR1 and CDR2 (SGHAT, FQNNGV) derive from the germline V gene. Concerning this clone itself: Its specific antigen is unknown. Per-base quality was not reported, and no clone a single base away is much larger than it.

TCRbeta CDR3 regions were amplified from genomic DNA using the immunoSEQ Assay, a bias-controlled multiplex PCR. Processing in the source paper ran as follows. The number of nucleated cells in each sample was estimated from the amplification of reference gene primers within the assay. Sequence reads were collapsed and filtered to measure the absolute abundance of every unique TCRbeta CDR3 rearrangement. For each sample, productive Simpson clonality was calculated as the square root of Simpson's diversity index across productive rearrangements. TCRdb stores this immuneACCESS table with in-frame sequences only. Part of the clones is absent; in the studies checked, under half of the shortfall reflects unresolved V genes, and no reason is known for the rest. Clone size and the V and J calls come from that table; the DNA yielded D and trimming. For this sample there are roughly 60,000 clones; around 87% appear just once. Together, the top ten hold about 0.93% of the sample.

Sequenced material: peripheral blood. This TCR derives from a man in his 70s with acute or convalescent COVID-19. Recombination linked TRBV11-2 to TRBJ2-1; TRBD2 agrees with 8 junctional bases. The DNA is as follows: TGTGCCAGCAGACCACTTAGCGGGAAAAGCTCCTACAATGAGCAGTTCTTC. Its protein reads: CASRPLSGKSSYNEQFF.